This T cell receptor beta chain was identified during a study of CD4 T cells in relation to SARS-CoV-2 and coronaviruses. Regarding the study as a whole: SARS-CoV-2-driven expansion was significantly weaker in crossreactive than monoreactive clones.

The unexposed donors gave CD4+ T cells in about 2010-2019, prior to COVID-19. The cells were cultured for about ten days before CD4+ T cells were isolated. Points on this clone: No antigen is known for it.

Clones were sequenced by immunoSEQ multiplex PCR, and TCRdb holds only the in-frame ones, with some missing. This table holds more than 20,000 clones, over 65% found once. The sample taken for sequencing was CD4+ T cells from PBMCs, cultured in vitro. The TCR comes from a human donor in good health.

The CDR3 DNA reads as TGCGCCAGCAGCGCCTCTGGGTACGAGCAGTACTTC. Amino acids: CASSASGYEQYF. This chain joins TRBV5-1 and TRBJ2-7; D is ambiguous. Germline V gene lookup returns CDR1 SGHRS and CDR2 YFSETQ. V was shortened by 4 bases and J by 4 bases, with 9 bases between the two germline ends. The CDR3 runs 12 residues.